These 28 T cell receptor beta chains share one sample of origin, sequenced in a study of cytomegalovirus exposure and HLA in healthy donors. The study ran its PCR with 60 Vbeta and 13 Jbeta primers. TCRdb's table, derived via immunoSEQ multiplex PCR, lists solely in-frame clones and lacks some. The sample contains 110,000 to 150,000 clones, about two thirds of which appear only once. Source material: PBMCs. The source is a man aged 35 to 55 in good health and CMV-seronegative.

The chain recombines TRBV15 with TRBJ1-2; 9 bases are shared with TRBD1. This CDR3 is built from 16 residues. V gave up 2 bases and J gave up 2 bases; unmatched junction bases: 6. CDR1 and CDR2 from the germline V gene are LNHNV and YYDKDF (reference sequence). As DNA, the CDR3 is TGTGCCACCAGCAGATTGGGGACAGGGCAGAACTATGGCTACACCTTC. This encodes CATSRLGTGQNYGYTF.

The chain joins TRBV4-1 to TRBJ2-6; TRBD1 matches 12 bases. Germline values: CDR1 MGHRA, CDR2 YSYEKL. The CDR3 totals 19 residues. After removal of 3 bases from V and 3 bases from J, the junction contained 9 bases not matched to a gene. The CDR3 loop reads CASSQGAGQGAYGANVLTF. The CDR3 nucleotides read TGCGCCAGCAGCCAGGGAGCGGGACAGGGGGCGTATGGGGCCAACGTCCTGACTTTC.

A word on this clone: Germline and junction disagree at one end, which may indicate a read error. The chain has TRBV30 and TRBJ2-4, with D possibly TRBD2 on 6 matching bases. The CDR3 runs to 12 residues. Germline assignment: CDR1 GTSNPN and CDR2 SVGIG (reference sequence). The CDR3 DNA is TGTTCCTGGAGGCGGGACCCAAACATTCAGTACTTC. The encoded protein is CSWRRDPNIQYF. The variable domain in full, with the rest retrieved from reference TRBV30 and TRBJ2-4, is SQTIHQWPATLVQPVGSPLSLECTVEGTSNPNLYWYRQAAGRGLQLLFYSVGIGQISSEVPQNLSASRPQDRQFILSSKKLLLSDSGFYLCSWRRDPNIQYFGAGTRLSVL.

The table lists this clone with a count of one. This rearrangement joins TRBV6-6 to TRBJ1-3; D remains unclear. Germline assignment: CDR1 MNHNY and CDR2 SVGAGI (reference sequence). Trimming removed 0 bases at V and 5 bases at J, with 14 bases between. This CDR3 is 16 amino acids long. The CDR3 reads CASSYSGGLVRNTIYF. In nucleotides, the CDR3 is TGTGCCAGCAGTTACTCGGGAGGGTTGGTGAGAAACACCATATATTTT.

The genes are TRBV9 and TRBJ2-7, with TRBD1 matching over 8 bases. The CDR3 runs to 15 residues. Germline V lookup: CDR1 SGDLS, CDR2 YYNGEE. J was trimmed by 4 bases and V by 3 bases; bases with no gene match: 9. The CDR3 DNA follows: TGTGCCAGCAGCGCGGGGACAGGAGGTTTTTACGAGCAGTACTTC. It is translated as CASSAGTGGFYEQYF.

The chain employs TRBV2 and TRBJ1-4; D is unresolved. The V gene's germline CDR1 is SNHLY and CDR2 FYNNEI. V was trimmed by 7 bases and J by 8 bases, leaving 17 bases between them. The length of the CDR3 is 14 residues. DNA of the CDR3: TGTGCCAGCAAGGAACGACTATATGGGGAAAAACTGTTTTTT. Translated, it gives CASKERLYGEKLFF.

The V call is TRBV29-1, the J call TRBJ2-1; TRBD2 agrees at 11 bases. Looked up from germline, CDR1 is SQVTM and CDR2 is ANQGSEA. The CDR3 contains 15 residues. V was clipped by 1 base and J by 4 bases; unmatched bases: 3. CDR3 protein: CSVEGLAGLYNEQFF. CDR3 bases: TGCAGCGTTGAAGGACTAGCGGGGCTTTACAATGAGCAGTTCTTC.

On this clone: At one end the junction does not follow the germline gene, possibly because of a read error. The rearrangement uses TRBV7-2 and TRBJ1-5, with D possibly matching TRBD1 (5 bases). CDR1 is SGHTA, CDR2 FQGNSA, per germline. The CDR3 length is 15 residues. This CDR3 is CASSVAGGPNQPQHF. In nucleotides, the CDR3 is TGTGCCAGCAGCGTAGCGGGGGGTCCCAATCAGCCCCAGCATTTT.

This chain connects TRBV28 to TRBJ2-5; D possibly corresponds to TRBD1 (6 bases). Germline V CDR1 and CDR2: MDHEN, SYDVKM. V lost 6 bases and J 5 bases, leaving 16 bases between the germline ends. The CDR3 contains 14 residues. The CDR3 DNA sequence: TGTGCCAGCAGGGACAGCCCCGGGGCGGAGACCCAGTACTTC. As protein: CASRDSPGAETQYF.

This clone was recorded only once. The chain carries TRBV27 and TRBJ1-6; 11 bases map to TRBD1. With 6 bases clipped from V and 8 bases from J, the junction kept 3 bases outside the gene matches. There are 14 residues in the CDR3. The V gene's germline CDR1 is MNHEY and CDR2 SMNVEV (reference sequence). DNA of the CDR3: TGTGCCAGCAGGAGGACAGGGGGCGATTCACCCCTCCACTTT. This sequence encodes CASRRTGGDSPLHF.

The chain couples TRBV4-3 to TRBJ1-6; 8 bases agree with TRBD1. The trim removed 2 bases at V and 7 bases at J, leaving 16 bases unmatched. Germline V CDR1 and CDR2: LGHNA, YSLEER. This CDR3 has 19 amino acids. CDR3 amino acids: CASSQTHRGQGNRNSPLHF. In DNA, the CDR3 is TGCGCCAGCAGCCAAACTCACCGCGGACAGGGTAACCGAAATTCACCCCTCCACTTT.

This chain links TRBV19 with TRBJ1-5, with D hard to call. The CDR3 length is 13 residues. The germline gives CDR1 LNHDA, CDR2 SQIVND (reference sequence). Trimming took off 11 bases at V and 5 bases at J, with 16 bases between the two ends. The CDR3 nucleotides are TGTGCCGGAGCCTCAGACGGTTATCAGCCCCAGCATTTT. Encoded protein: CAGASDGYQPQHF.

This chain joins TRBV19 and TRBJ2-1; possible D gene TRBD2, 6 bases. CDR3 length: 12 amino acids. The ends were cut back, 8 bases at V and 4 bases at J, with 9 bases in the middle. CDR1 and CDR2 (germline): LNHDA, SQIVND (reference sequence). The CDR3 spells CASGGRYNEQFF. In DNA, the CDR3 is TGTGCCAGTGGAGGGCGGTACAATGAGCAGTTCTTC.

This CDR3 reads CASSQGATSTHEQYF. The CDR3 bases are TGTGCCAGCAGTCAGGGGGCGACTAGCACCCACGAGCAGTACTTC. The rearrangement links TRBV9 to TRBJ2-7; TRBD1 might be the D (8 bases). V was cut by 5 bases and J by 5 bases, with 20 bases left in between. Germline V gene sequence: CDR1 SGDLS, CDR2 YYNGEE. The CDR3 contains 15 residues. The full variable domain, completed using reference TRBV9 and TRBJ2-7, is DSGVTQTPKHLITATGQRVTLRCSPRSGDLSVYWYQQSLDQGLQFLIQYYNGEERAKGNILERFSAQQFPDLHSELNLSSLELGDSALYFCASSQGATSTHEQYFGPGTRLTVT.

The chain uses TRBV9 and TRBJ2-1; the D gene is possibly TRBD2 (6 bases). V lost 4 bases, J lost 0 bases, and 14 bases lay in between. The length of the CDR3 is 16 residues. Germline V gives CDR1 SGDLS, CDR2 YYNGEE. CDR3: CASSSPGLSSYNEQFF. DNA of the CDR3: TGTGCCAGCAGCTCCCCGGGACTCAGCTCCTACAATGAGCAGTTCTTC.

The CDR3 sequence: CASSVGGGRDGQPQHF. DNA of the CDR3: TGTGCCAGCAGCGTAGGGGGAGGACGGGACGGTCAGCCCCAGCATTTT. This chain links TRBV9 with TRBJ1-5, with D maybe TRBD1 (5 bases). V was clipped by 0 bases and J by 6 bases, with 16 bases between them. The CDR3 consists of 16 residues. The germline V gene encodes CDR1 SGDLS and CDR2 YYNGEE.

The chain is built from TRBV6-5 and TRBJ2-7; the match to TRBD1 covers 9 bases. CDR1 is MNHEY, CDR2 SVGAGI, per germline. The V gene end was trimmed by 9 bases and the J gene end by 7 bases; junction bases not matched to a gene: 4. There are 11 residues in the CDR3. CDR3 coding DNA: TGTGCCAGTGGACAGGGGAGGGAGCAGTACTTC. Translation gives CASGQGREQYF.

Comments on this clone: The CDR3 carries no conserved terminal phenylalanine or tryptophan, so it likely arises from a read error. Because the CDR3's place on the DNA is in doubt, the DNA is left out and the CDR3 is given as listed by TCRdb. V usage is TRBV4-1 and J usage is TRBJ1-2. Germline CDR1 MGHRA, CDR2 YSYEKL. The CDR3 has 14 residues if both end residues are counted. The CDR3 protein is CASSQEAEGRWLHL.

This chain links TRBV19 with TRBJ2-1, with 7 bases fitting TRBD2. The CDR3 totals 16 residues. CDR1 and CDR2 from the germline V gene are LNHDA and SQIVND (reference sequence). The trim removed 5 bases at V and 9 bases at J, leaving 16 bases unmatched. CDR3 in DNA: TGTGCCAGTAGTTCGGGACTACTCATGGAGGAGGGTGAGCAGTTCTTC. Translating gives CASSSGLLMEEGEQFF.

The rearrangement joins TRBV5-1 to TRBJ2-7; TRBD2 agrees at 10 bases. Per the germline V gene, CDR1 is SGHRS and CDR2 is YFSETQ. The CDR3 is made up of 15 amino acids. The J segment lost 4 bases and the V segment lost 4 bases, leaving 8 bases of the junction unmatched. The CDR3 protein is CASSPTGLAMYEQYF. DNA of the CDR3: TGCGCCAGCAGCCCCACGGGACTAGCGATGTACGAGCAGTACTTC.

The CDR3 DNA sequence: TGTGCCAGCAGCCCGTGGACTAGCGGGAGCGGAGCCTACGAGCAGTACTTC. This codes for CASSPWTSGSGAYEQYF. This chain links TRBV13 with TRBJ2-7, with TRBD2 matching over 13 bases. Germline V gene data show CDR1 as PRHDT and CDR2 as FYEKMQ (reference sequence). The CDR3 length is 17 residues. J gave up 2 bases and V 5 bases, and 9 bases lay outside the gene matches.

The V gene is TRBV5-4, the J gene TRBJ2-7; 13 bases map to TRBD2. The CDR3 runs to 13 residues. V dropped 4 bases and J dropped 10; count of bases not matched to a gene: 5. The V gene's germline CDR1 is SGHNT and CDR2 YYREEE (reference sequence). CDR3 bases: TGTGCCAGCAGCAAGGGACTAGCGGGACCACAGTACTTC. Translation gives CASSKGLAGPQYF. The complete variable domain, with remaining parts taken from reference TRBV5-4 and TRBJ2-7, reads ETGVTQSPTHLIKTRGQQVTLRCSSQSGHNTVSWYQQALGQGPQFIFQYYREEENGRGNFPPRFSGLQFPNYSSELNVNALELDDSALYLCASSKGLAGPQYFGPGTRLTVT.

For this clone: The junction and the germline gene differ at one end; a read error may be behind it. This rearrangement joins TRBV9 to TRBJ2-1; possibly TRBD1 for D (6 bases). The germline gives CDR1 SGDLS, CDR2 YYNGEE. CDR3 length: 16 amino acids. CDR3 coding DNA: TGTGCCAGCAGCGGACCAACCAGGGGTTCCTACAATGAGCAGCTCTTC. Translating gives CASSGPTRGSYNEQLF. The full variable domain, with the rest looked up from reference TRBV9 and TRBJ2-1, is DSGVTQTPKHLITATGQRVTLRCSPRSGDLSVYWYQQSLDQGLQFLIQYYNGEERAKGNILERFSAQQFPDLHSELNLSSLELGDSALYFCASSGPTRGSYNEQLFGPGTRLTVL.

The chain is built from TRBV30 and TRBJ1-4, with 11 bases that match TRBD1. This CDR3 spans 13 amino acids. Germline loops: CDR1 GTSNPN, CDR2 SVGIG (reference sequence). V shed 3 bases, J shed 11 bases, and the junction held 5 bases outside the gene matches. CDR3 bases: TGTGCCTGGAGCCGGGACAGGGGGGAGAAACTGTTTTTT. This encodes CAWSRDRGEKLFF.

The sample holds a few counts of this clone. The chain employs TRBV21-1 and TRBJ2-7; the table's D call, TRBD1, has no DNA check behind it. TRBV21-1 is a pseudogene. CDR3 length: 16 residues. CDR3: CASSTCRGLEGHEQYF. The CDR3 region has the DNA TGTGCCAGCAGCACTTGCAGGGGCCTCGAAGGCCACGAGCAGTACTTC.

A single count supports this clone. The chain carries TRBV5-1 and TRBJ1-1; tentative D call: TRBD1 (5 bases). Deletions cut 5 bases from V and 4 bases from J, with 12 bases between. The CDR3 extends over 13 amino acids. Germline V gene data show CDR1 as SGHRS and CDR2 as YFSETQ. The CDR3 bases are TGCGCCAGCAGTCAGGGTGGCAGCACTGAAGCTTTCTTT. Its translation is CASSQGGSTEAFF.

The J gene is TRBJ2-1, the V gene TRBV6-5; tentatively, D is TRBD1 (6 bases). This CDR3 has 11 amino acids. Between the trimmed V and J ends, which lost 4 bases and 9 bases, there was a span of 7 bases. Germline V CDR1 and CDR2: MNHEY, SVGAGI. CDR3 bases: TGTGCCAGCAGTTTCAGGGGTGAGCAGTTCTTC. This encodes CASSFRGEQFF.

The genes are TRBV19 and TRBJ2-7, with a tentative D call TRBD1 (6 bases). Germline lookup yields CDR1 LNHDA and CDR2 SQIVND (reference sequence). The CDR3 covers 14 residues. V lost 4 bases and J lost 4, with 14 bases in between. CDR3 sequence: CASSTGAFRYEQYF. The CDR3 region has the DNA TGTGCCAGTAGTACAGGGGCTTTTCGGTACGAGCAGTACTTC.